This is a list of T cell receptor beta chains from one sample in a study of regulatory T cells in long-lasting Graves disease. MiXCR was run by TCRdb on the multiplex PCR reads, yielding one entry per CDR3 protein. The table has over 400,000 distinct CDR3 sequences, approximately 14% seen once. This same sample was also part of a study on T cells in Graves' hyperthyroidism and ophthalmopathy.

Sequenced here: peripheral blood mononuclear cells (PBMCs), sampled at new diagnosis, from a patient treated with antithyroid drugs. The receptors here all came from a woman aged 50 to 60 with Graves disease. The CDR3 runs from the conserved cysteine through the conserved F or W. A D gene is named only where the DNA matches it firmly. Clone size appears in some rows only: once, few, many, or a class for an expanded clone.

abundance	v_gene	j_gene	d_gene	CDR3aa	CDR3nt
.	TRBV2	TRBJ2-6	TRBD1	CARRDRGPPSGANVLTF	TGTGCCAGAAGGGACAGGGGACCTCCCTCTGGGGCCAACGTCCTGACTTTC
many	TRBV11-2	TRBJ2-5	TRBD1	CASSFLPPGQGGETQYF	TGTGCCAGCAGCTTTCTTCCCCCGGGACAGGGGGGGGAGACCCAGTACTTC
many	TRBV5-1	TRBJ2-2	.	CASSLDGSDTGELFF	TGCGCCAGCAGCTTGGATGGTTCGGATACCGGGGAGCTGTTTTTT
.	TRBV5-1	TRBJ2-3	TRBD1	CASRSAGTGGDTQYF	TGCGCCAGCAGATCGGCCGGGACAGGGGGAGATACGCAGTATTTT
few	TRBV5-1	TRBJ2-5	TRBD1	CASSSPTGGGETQYF	TGCGCCAGCAGTTCCCCCACAGGGGGCGGGGAGACCCAGTACTTC
many	TRBV6-1	TRBJ1-5	TRBD1	CASSTWTGALSNQPQHF	TGTGCCAGCAGTACCTGGACAGGAGCCCTTAGCAATCAGCCCCAGCATTTT
few	TRBV12-3/TRBV12-4	TRBJ1-4	.	CASRRVGDDFEKLFF	TGTGCCAGCCGCAGGGTGGGGGATGATTTTGAAAAACTGTTTTTT
.	TRBV28	TRBJ2-7	TRBD2	CASSTGGLAGEEQYF	TGTGCCAGCAGTACAGGGGGACTAGCGGGAGAAGAGCAGTACTTC
few	TRBV6-2/TRBV6-3	TRBJ1-6	.	CASSQSDGENSPLHF	TGTGCCAGCAGCCAATCAGACGGGGAAAATTCACCCCTCCACTTT
few	TRBV5-1	TRBJ2-2	TRBD2	CASSSEIAGGPGTGELFF	TGCGCCAGCAGCTCCGAAATAGCGGGAGGGCCGGGCACCGGGGAGCTGTTTTTT
.	TRBV28	TRBJ2-7	.	CASRLGHTYEQYF	TGTGCCAGCAGGCTCGGACACACCTACGAGCAGTACTTC
.	TRBV11-2	TRBJ2-7	.	CASSLDVFYEQYF	TGCGCCAGCAGCCTAGATGTTTTCTACGAGCAGTACTTC
few	TRBV27	TRBJ2-1	TRBD2	CASRGLAGVHDQFF	TGTGCCAGCAGGGGACTAGCGGGAGTTCATGACCAGTTCTTC
few	TRBV18	TRBJ1-4	.	CASSPPNPTAVMFF	TGTGCCAGCTCACCCCCCAACCCGACAGCCGTAATGTTTTTT
.	TRBV30	TRBJ1-5	TRBD1	CAWSKTGAQPQHF	TGTGCCTGGAGTAAGACAGGGGCGCAGCCCCAGCATTTT
.	TRBV19	TRBJ1-1	.	CASSIRLMNTEAFF	TGTGCCAGTAGTATACGGCTGATGAACACTGAAGCTTTCTTT
few	TRBV5-4	TRBJ1-2	.	CASSIGTANYGYTF	TGTGCCAGCAGCATCGGGACGGCTAACTATGGCTACACCTTC
.	TRBV7-9	TRBJ1-2	.	CASSLQAYGYTF	TGTGCCAGCAGCTTACAGGCTTATGGCTACACCTTC
many	TRBV20-1	TRBJ2-5	.	CSARDLKTQYF	TGCAGTGCTAGAGATTTAAAGACCCAGTACTTC
.	TRBV6-2/TRBV6-3	TRBJ2-7	.	CASSLSGAWEQYF	TGTGCCAGCAGTCTTTCGGGGGCCTGGGAGCAGTACTTC
many	TRBV27	TRBJ2-1	.	CASSSGTRSYNEQFF	TGTGCCAGCAGTTCGGGGACGCGCTCCTACAATGAGCAGTTCTTC
.	TRBV12-3/TRBV12-4	TRBJ2-3	TRBD2	CASSFTLAGAGDTQYF	TGTGCCAGCAGTTTTACTCTAGCGGGAGCGGGAGATACGCAGTATTTT
many	TRBV10-3	TRBJ2-7	TRBD1	CAIKTGVSHEQYF	TGTGCCATAAAGACAGGGGTTTCCCACGAGCAGTACTTC
few	TRBV10-3	TRBJ2-7	TRBD2	CAIRSIAGSPGEQYF	TGTGCCATTAGGTCGATAGCGGGGAGCCCGGGGGAGCAGTACTTC
many	TRBV7-2	TRBJ2-5	TRBD2	CASNAGLAGLETQYF	TGTGCCAGCAACGCGGGACTAGCGGGTCTAGAGACCCAGTACTTC
few	TRBV2	TRBJ2-2	TRBD2	CASSDIGGGANTGELFF	TGTGCCAGCAGTGATATTGGGGGGGGGGCGAACACCGGGGAGCTGTTTTTT
few	TRBV14	TRBJ2-1	TRBD2	CASSQAAGTNYNEQFF	TGTGCCAGCAGCCAAGCGGCCGGGACTAACTACAATGAGCAGTTCTTC
many	TRBV27	TRBJ1-1	.	CASSLSRGSNTEAFF	TGTGCCAGCAGTTTATCGCGGGGTTCGAACACTGAAGCTTTCTTT
few	TRBV3-1	TRBJ2-5	.	CASRRTVRSETQYF	TGTGCCAGCAGGCGGACCGTCAGGTCAGAGACCCAGTACTTC
many	TRBV28	TRBJ1-1	.	CASSPAGRLPLLNTEAFF	TGTGCCAGCAGCCCCGCGGGCCGGCTGCCACTATTGAATACTGAAGCTTTCTTT
many	TRBV2	TRBJ1-3	TRBD1	CASSLGQHSGNTIYF	TGTGCCAGCAGCTTGGGACAGCACTCTGGAAACACCATATATTTT
many	TRBV9	TRBJ2-3	.	CASSVVSSWDTQYF	TGTGCCAGCAGCGTAGTAAGCTCCTGGGATACGCAGTATTTT
few	TRBV19	TRBJ1-4	.	CASSFGRANEKLFF	TGTGCCAGTAGTTTTGGCAGGGCTAATGAAAAACTGTTTTTT
.	TRBV6-2/TRBV6-3	TRBJ2-5	.	CASLRGVMETQYF	TGTGCCAGCCTGAGGGGGGTGATGGAGACCCAGTACTTC
many	TRBV11-3	TRBJ2-6	TRBD1	CASSPGQGASGANVLTF	TGTGCCAGCAGCCCGGGACAGGGGGCCTCTGGGGCCAACGTCCTGACTTTC
few	TRBV6-2/TRBV6-3	TRBJ2-1	TRBD2	CAGSGTSQFF	TGTGCCGGATCCGGGACTAGTCAGTTCTTC
.	TRBV29-1	TRBJ2-1	.	CSVEGGRDEQFF	TGCAGCGTTGAAGGGGGACGGGATGAGCAGTTCTTC
few	TRBV4-1	TRBJ1-5	.	CASSQVGGDFRPDRYLHF	TGCGCCAGCAGCCAAGTGGGGGGTGACTTCAGACCAGACAGGTACTTGCATTTT
.	TRBV7-9	TRBJ1-2	.	CASSIKVQRYGYTF	TGTGCCAGCAGCATAAAAGTTCAAAGATATGGCTACACCTTC
.	TRBV3-1	TRBJ1-2	.	CASSQDRRGAFHGYTF	TGTGCCAGCAGCCAAGATCGAAGGGGCGCGTTCCATGGCTACACCTTC
.	TRBV29-1	TRBJ1-5	.	CSVQSESNQPQHF	TGCAGCGTTCAGTCTGAGAGCAATCAGCCCCAGCATTTT
many	TRBV5-1	TRBJ1-6	TRBD1	CASSLWTGRSPLHF	TGCGCCAGCAGCTTATGGACAGGACGGTCACCCCTCCACTTT
few	TRBV13	TRBJ2-3	TRBD2	CASSLQREASYTQYF	TGTGCCAGCAGCTTACAGCGGGAGGCGAGTTATACGCAGTATTTT
few	TRBV6-1	TRBJ2-7	TRBD1	CASRLGQGGNYEQYF	TGTGCCAGCAGGCTGGGACAGGGTGGGAATTACGAGCAGTACTTC
.	TRBV6-1	TRBJ2-7	TRBD2	CASKTGGGSKSYEQYF	TGTGCCAGCAAAACTGGGGGGGGAAGTAAATCCTACGAGCAGTACTTC
many	TRBV7-9	TRBJ2-7	TRBD1	CASSYNSGTGPYEQYF	TGTGCCAGCAGCTATAACTCCGGGACAGGGCCCTACGAGCAGTACTTC
few	TRBV19	TRBJ1-2	.	CASSLGGGGGYTF	TGTGCCAGTAGCCTAGGGGGAGGTGGTGGCTACACCTTC
many	TRBV11-2	TRBJ2-7	.	CASSFYREPGEQYF	TGTGCCAGCAGCTTTTACAGGGAACCGGGAGAGCAGTACTTC
few	TRBV18	TRBJ2-5	.	CASSLGRQQETQYF	TGTGCCAGCTCACTAGGGAGGCAGCAAGAGACCCAGTACTTC